This T cell receptor beta chain was documented in a study of vaccination and CD4 T cells after COVID-19. Study overall: Collection of post-COVID samples occurred a median about 100 days after diagnosis, spanning a range of 35 to 161.

This clonotype was counted only a few times. Its antigen remains unidentified. Indicated treatment: approximately nine-day PBMC culture with coronavirus spike peptide pools or control peptides (ViraFEST assay). CD4+ T cells that had been cultured provided DNA sequenced with the Oncomine TCR Beta short-read assay. Cultures of CD4+ T cells served as the source for extracting genomic DNA. TCRdb reanalysed the PCR reads using MiXCR and keeps one entry per CDR3 protein. The sample comprises approximately 3,000 distinct CDR3 sequences, approximately 31% of which are singletons, and around 28% rests with the top ten. CDR3 length: 13 amino acids. Trimming took 6 bases from V and 0 from J, leaving 6 bases between them. Germline CDR1 LNHDA, CDR2 SQIVND (reference sequence).

The clonotype originates from a human donor who had recovered from COVID-19. Sequencing used CD4+ T cells from blood, cultured in vitro. This rearrangement joins TRBV19 to TRBJ1-3; D unresolved. CDR3 coding DNA: TGTGCCAGTAGACAGTCCTCTGGAAACACCATATATTTT. Protein sequence: CASRQSSGNTIYF. The variable domain in full, with the rest retrieved from reference TRBV19 and TRBJ1-3, is DGGITQSPKYLFRKEGQNVTLSCEQNLNHDAMYWYRQDPGQGLRLIYYSQIVNDFQKGDIAEGYSVSREKKESFPLTVTSAQKNPTAFYLCASRQSSGNTIYFGEGSWLTVV.